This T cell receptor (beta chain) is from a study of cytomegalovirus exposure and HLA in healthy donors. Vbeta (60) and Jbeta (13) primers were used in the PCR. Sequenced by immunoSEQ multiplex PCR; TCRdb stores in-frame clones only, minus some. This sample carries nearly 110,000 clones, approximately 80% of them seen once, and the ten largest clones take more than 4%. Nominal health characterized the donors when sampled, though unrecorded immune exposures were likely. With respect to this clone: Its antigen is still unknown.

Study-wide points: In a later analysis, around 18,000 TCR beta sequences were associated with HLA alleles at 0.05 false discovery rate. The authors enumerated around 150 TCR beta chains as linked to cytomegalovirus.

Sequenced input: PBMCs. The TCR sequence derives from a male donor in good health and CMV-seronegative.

Written as DNA, the CDR3 is TGCGCCAGCAGCCAAAGCGGGGCTCACACAGATACGCAGTATTTT. Its translation is CASSQSGAHTDTQYF. The chain recombines TRBV4-1 with TRBJ2-3; 7 nucleotides line up with TRBD2. The V segment lost 2 bases and the J segment 2 bases; nucleotides outside the gene matches: 4. The germline gives CDR1 MGHRA, CDR2 YSYEKL. The CDR3 is 15 amino acids.